The rows below give T cell receptor beta chains drawn from one sample of a study of Graves' ophthalmopathy and Graves' hyperthyroidism. TCRdb independently ran MiXCR on the multiplex PCR reads; one entry per CDR3 protein. The sample consists of more than 1,000,000 distinct CDR3 sequences, 35% to 40% of them appearing once. The sample comprised peripheral blood or thyroid tissue (not recorded which). The source of these receptors is an adult man with Graves' hyperthyroidism. Each CDR3 is given with its conserved first and last residue. The D gene is left open where the match is weak. Only some rows state a clone size, as once, few, many or a class for expanded clones.

d_gene: TRBD2
j_gene: TRBJ2-7
v_gene: TRBV29-1
abundance: .
len: 14
CDR3aa: CSVVPSGSVYEQYF
CDR3nt: TGCAGCGTGGTTCCTAGCGGGAGTGTATACGAGCAGTACTTC

d_gene: TRBD2
j_gene: TRBJ2-5
v_gene: TRBV20-1
abundance: once
len: 15
CDR3aa: CSADRGTSGSETQYF
CDR3nt: TGCAGTGCTGACAGGGGGACTAGCGGGAGTGAGACCCAGTACTTC

d_gene: .
j_gene: TRBJ2-7
v_gene: TRBV15
abundance: many
len: 15
CDR3aa: CATSRVWGAGYEQYF
CDR3nt: TGTGCCACCAGCAGAGTGTGGGGGGCAGGCTACGAGCAGTACTTC

d_gene: .
j_gene: TRBJ2-7
v_gene: TRBV6-5
abundance: many
len: 14
CDR3aa: CASSYSRGEYEQYF
CDR3nt: TGTGCCAGCAGTTACTCGCGGGGAGAGTACGAGCAGTACTTC

d_gene: TRBD1
j_gene: TRBJ1-4
v_gene: TRBV7-8
abundance: .
len: 19
CDR3aa: CASSYPKDRGMIGSEKLFF
CDR3nt: TGTGCCAGCAGCTACCCTAAGGACAGGGGGATGATTGGGTCGGAAAAACTGTTTTTT

d_gene: .
j_gene: TRBJ2-7
v_gene: TRBV29-1
abundance: many
len: 15
CDR3aa: CSVLGTGLDWYEQYF
CDR3nt: .

d_gene: .
j_gene: TRBJ1-1
v_gene: TRBV30
abundance: few
len: 12
CDR3aa: CAWSVQSFEAFF
CDR3nt: TGTGCCTGGAGTGTACAGAGTTTCGAAGCTTTCTTT

d_gene: .
j_gene: TRBJ1-5
v_gene: TRBV20-1
abundance: many
len: 12
CDR3aa: CSARGGDQPQHF
CDR3nt: TGCAGTGCTAGAGGTGGGGATCAGCCCCAGCATTTT

d_gene: TRBD2
j_gene: TRBJ2-7
v_gene: TRBV10-2
abundance: few
len: 14
CDR3aa: CASTPSGYPYEQYF
CDR3nt: TGCGCCAGCACGCCTAGCGGGTACCCCTACGAGCAGTACTTC

d_gene: .
j_gene: TRBJ2-2
v_gene: TRBV7-9
abundance: .
len: 15
CDR3aa: CASSLMRGDTGGLFF
CDR3nt: TGTGCCAGCAGCTTAATGCGAGGGGACACCGGGGGGCTGTTTTTT

d_gene: TRBD1
j_gene: TRBJ2-6
v_gene: TRBV15
abundance: .
len: 13
CDR3aa: CATSEQGTYVLTF
CDR3nt: TGTGCCACCAGCGAACAGGGGACCTACGTCCTGACTTTC

d_gene: .
j_gene: TRBJ1-4
v_gene: TRBV15
abundance: many
len: 12
CDR3aa: CATSRVGEKLFF
CDR3nt: TGTGCCACCAGCAGAGTTGGGGAAAAACTGTTTTTT

d_gene: .
j_gene: TRBJ2-5
v_gene: TRBV20-1
abundance: .
len: 13
CDR3aa: CSARDGGRETQYF
CDR3nt: TGCAGTGCTAGAGATGGCGGCCGGGAGACCCAGTACTTC

d_gene: .
j_gene: TRBJ1-2
v_gene: TRBV4-1
abundance: many
len: 15
CDR3aa: CASSQDISAGYGYTF
CDR3nt: TGCGCCAGCAGCCAAGATATCAGCGCAGGGTATGGCTACACCTTC

d_gene: .
j_gene: TRBJ1-4
v_gene: TRBV5-6
abundance: few
len: 15
CDR3aa: CASSLGPSTNEKLFF
CDR3nt: TGTGCCAGCAGCTTGGGTCCCTCAACTAATGAAAAACTGTTTTTT

d_gene: TRBD1
j_gene: TRBJ1-5
v_gene: TRBV7-9
abundance: many
len: 16
CDR3aa: CASSLDGRGSNQPQHF
CDR3nt: TGTGCCAGCAGCTTAGACGGCAGGGGGTCCAATCAGCCCCAGCATTTT

d_gene: TRBD2
j_gene: TRBJ2-3
v_gene: TRBV5-4
abundance: .
len: 16
CDR3aa: CASSFRTSGRTDTQYF
CDR3nt: TGTGCCAGCAGCTTTCGGACTAGCGGGCGCACAGATACGCAGTATTTT

d_gene: .
j_gene: TRBJ1-6
v_gene: TRBV10-2
abundance: many
len: 14
CDR3aa: CASSESTVYSPLHF
CDR3nt: TGCGCCAGCAGTGAGTCGACAGTATATTCACCCCTCCACTTT

d_gene: .
j_gene: TRBJ2-5
v_gene: TRBV5-4
abundance: few
len: 15
CDR3aa: CASSLAGAPGETQYF
CDR3nt: TGTGCCAGCAGCTTGGCCGGAGCTCCTGGGGAGACCCAGTACTTC

d_gene: TRBD2
j_gene: TRBJ2-2
v_gene: TRBV5-1
abundance: .
len: 15
CDR3aa: CASSTSGFGTGELFF
CDR3nt: TGCGCCAGCAGCACTAGCGGATTTGGCACCGGGGAGCTGTTTTTT

d_gene: .
j_gene: TRBJ2-7
v_gene: TRBV14
abundance: many
len: 13
CDR3aa: CASSQLLSYEQYF
CDR3nt: TGTGCCAGCAGCCAGTTGCTATCCTACGAGCAGTACTTC

d_gene: TRBD2
j_gene: TRBJ2-7
v_gene: TRBV19
abundance: many
len: 16
CDR3aa: CASTPTSGRASYEQYF
CDR3nt: TGTGCCAGTACTCCGACTAGCGGGAGGGCGTCCTACGAGCAGTACTTC

d_gene: .
j_gene: TRBJ1-1
v_gene: TRBV28
abundance: few
len: 13
CDR3aa: CASKSGRNTEAFF
CDR3nt: TGTGCCAGCAAATCGGGCAGGAACACTGAAGCTTTCTTT